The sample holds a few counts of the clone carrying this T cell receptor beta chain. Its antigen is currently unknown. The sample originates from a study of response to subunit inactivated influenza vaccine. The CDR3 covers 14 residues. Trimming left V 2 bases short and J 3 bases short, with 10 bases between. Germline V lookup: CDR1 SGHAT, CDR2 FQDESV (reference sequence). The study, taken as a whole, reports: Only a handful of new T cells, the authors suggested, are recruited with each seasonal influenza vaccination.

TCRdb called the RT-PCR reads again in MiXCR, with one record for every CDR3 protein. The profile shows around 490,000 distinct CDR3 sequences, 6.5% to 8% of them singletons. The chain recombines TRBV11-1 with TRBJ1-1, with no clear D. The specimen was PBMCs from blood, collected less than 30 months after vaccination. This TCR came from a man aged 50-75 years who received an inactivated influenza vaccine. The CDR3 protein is CASSLRREDTEAFF. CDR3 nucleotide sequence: TGTGCCAGCAGCTTACGGCGAGAAGACACTGAAGCTTTCTTT.